This is a list of T cell receptor beta chains from one sample in a study of blood T cell repertoires in COVID-19. Libraries were prepared by immunoSEQ multiplex PCR; TCRdb keeps only in-frame clonotypes and omits some of them. The data hold fewer than 250,000 clones, with approximately 86% observed a single time. Sequencing used peripheral blood. Receptors were obtained from a man aged 35 to 55 with acute or convalescent COVID-19. Each CDR3 is given with its conserved first and last residue. D genes are given only for firm matches. Expanded clones are given a class, and other clones once, few, many or no size at all.

- | TRBJ1-1 | - | TRBV12-3/TRBV12-4 | TGTGCCGCAGGGTCCGGGAACACTGAAGCTTTCTTT | CAAGSGNTEAFF
- | TRBJ1-1 | - | TRBV2 | TGTGCCAGCAGCGTGGTCGGGGGGGGCGTCACTGAAGCTTTCTTT | CASSVVGGGVTEAFF
- | TRBJ2-1 | - | TRBV7-9 | TGTGCCAGCAGCTTAGGTCACTGGGAGGAGCAGTTCTTC | CASSLGHWEEQFF
- | TRBJ2-2 | TRBD1 | TRBV2 | TGTGCCAGCAGTGCGCGACAGGGGGCGATTGACGGGGAGCTGTTTTTT | CASSARQGAIDGELFF
- | TRBJ2-5 | - | TRBV12-3/TRBV12-4 | TGTGCCAGTAACAGACGGATCCAAGAGACCCAGTACTTC | CASNRRIQETQYF
- | TRBJ2-3 | - | TRBV24-1 | TGTGCCACCAGTGATCCCACAGGCCTCAGCACAGATACGCAGTATTTT | CATSDPTGLSTDTQYF
- | TRBJ2-2 | TRBD2 | TRBV5-4 | TGTGCCAGCAGTCGGGGGGGTGCGAACACCGGGGAGCTGTTTTTT | CASSRGGANTGELFF
- | TRBJ2-3 | TRBD1 | TRBV7-9 | TGTGCCAGCAGTTCGACAGGGGGGGCCACAGATACGCAGTATTTT | CASSSTGGATDTQYF
- | TRBJ2-3 | TRBD2 | TRBV5-1 | TGCGCCAGCGCCCGGGACTACCTTGGTACGCAGTATTTT | CASARDYLGTQYF
- | TRBJ1-6 | - | TRBV19 | TGTGCCAGTAGCCCACCGCGACATTCGGTGGTTCATAATTCACCCCTCCACTTT | CASSPPRHSVVHNSPLHF
- | TRBJ2-1 | TRBD2 | TRBV4-1 | TGCGCCAGCAGCCACGACGGGACTAGCGGTTACAATGAGCAGTTCTTC | CASSHDGTSGYNEQFF
once | TRBJ2-3 | TRBD2 | TRBV7-2 | TGTGCCAGCAGCTTAGATTGGGTAGCGGGCAGGCAGTATTTT | CASSLDWVAGRQYF
once | TRBJ2-1 | - | TRBV11-2 | TGTGCCAGCAGCTTCTTTGGACAGACCAATGAGCAGTTCTTC | CASSFFGQTNEQFF
- | TRBJ1-5 | - | TRBV30 | TGTGCCTGGAGTGTCGGTGACTATAGCAATCAGCCCCAGCATTTT | CAWSVGDYSNQPQHF
- | TRBJ2-4 | - | TRBV19 | TGTGCCAGTAAACAGGGTCAGGCGAATGCCAAAAACATTCAGTACTTC | CASKQGQANAKNIQYF
- | TRBJ2-5 | - | TRBV5-1 | TGCGCCAGCAGGAAGGGGGACCATAGAGAGACCCAGTACTTC | CASRKGDHRETQYF
- | TRBJ2-6 | - | TRBV27 | TGTGCCAGCAGTTTGTATGGGGCCAACGTCCTGACTTTC | CASSLYGANVLTF
- | TRBJ2-3 | - | TRBV10-1 | TGCGCCAGCAGTGAGCCAAGCTTAGCGGCAGATACGCAGTATTTT | CASSEPSLAADTQYF
- | TRBJ1-2 | TRBD1 | TRBV5-1 | TGCGCCAGCAGTCTACTCCCGGACAGGGTCTATGGCTACACCTTC | CASSLLPDRVYGYTF
- | TRBJ2-1 | TRBD2 | TRBV7-9 | TGTGCCAGCAGCGACTACCGTCATGGTAGCGGGGACAATGAGCAGTTCTTC | CASSDYRHGSGDNEQFF
- | TRBJ1-3 | - | TRBV12-3/TRBV12-4 | TGTGCCAGCAGTTTCCCTTCTGGAAACACCATATATTTT | CASSFPSGNTIYF
- | TRBJ1-1 | TRBD1 | TRBV2 | TGTGCCAGCACCCACCTGACAGGGACGGAGGCTGAAGCTTTCTTT | CASTHLTGTEAEAFF
- | TRBJ1-1 | - | TRBV6-5 | TGTGCCAGCCCTGGGGGGAACATGAACACTGAAGCTTTCTTT | CASPGGNMNTEAFF
- | TRBJ2-5 | TRBD2 | TRBV18 | TGTGCCAGCTCACCAGCTAGCGGGAGGTTGGAAGAGACCCAGTACTTC | CASSPASGRLEETQYF
- | TRBJ2-1 | - | TRBV12-3/TRBV12-4 | TGTGCCAGCACCTTGGGGGAAGCGGGGCAGTTCTTC | CASTLGEAGQFF
- | TRBJ2-2 | - | TRBV27 | TGTGCCAGCAGGGCCTTGAACACCGGGGAGCTGTTTTTT | CASRALNTGELFF
- | TRBJ1-2 | TRBD1 | TRBV5-1 | TGCGCCAGCAGCCCTGAGGGACAGTACTATGGCTACACCTTC | CASSPEGQYYGYTF
- | TRBJ1-2 | - | TRBV19 | TGTGCCAGTAGTATGGGGCAGTACTATGGCTACACCTTC | CASSMGQYYGYTF
- | TRBJ2-1 | TRBD1 | TRBV10-1 | TGCGCCAGCACTCCGTCTCCGGGACAGGGTGACAATGAGCAGTTCTTC | CASTPSPGQGDNEQFF
- | TRBJ2-1 | TRBD1 | TRBV10-3 | TGTGCCATCAGTGAGGGGGACAGTGTATGGAATGAGCAGTTCTTC | CAISEGDSVWNEQFF
- | TRBJ2-3 | TRBD2 | TRBV6-4 | TGTGCCAGCAGTGACTCGGGGAGGGAGCCGCAGTATTTT | CASSDSGREPQYF
- | TRBJ1-1 | - | TRBV7-9 | TGTGCCAGCAGCTTAACAGGGACGGACACTGAAGCTTTCTTT | CASSLTGTDTEAFF
- | TRBJ1-1 | - | TRBV27 | TGTGCCAGCAGTTCTACATTCGCGCGGGGGAAAGCTTTCTTT | CASSSTFARGKAFF
- | TRBJ2-7 | TRBD1 | TRBV7-9 | TGTGCCAGCAGCCAAGGCGGAGACAGGGGATCCTACGAGCAGTACTTC | CASSQGGDRGSYEQYF
- | TRBJ2-3 | TRBD2 | TRBV11-2 | TGTGCCAGCAGCTTAGATAGGGTTAGCGGGAGGCAAGGAGATACGCAGTATTTT | CASSLDRVSGRQGDTQYF
- | TRBJ2-2 | - | TRBV2 | TGTGCCAGCAAACAGGCGGAGAACACCGGGGAGCTGTTTTTT | CASKQAENTGELFF
- | TRBJ1-2 | - | TRBV24-1 | TGTGCCACCAGTGATTCCCGGACAGTTGAGGGCTACACCTTC | CATSDSRTVEGYTF
- | TRBJ2-7 | - | TRBV10-2 | TGCGCCAGCAGATATACCGGGACTCCGAGCTCCTACGAGCAGTACTTC | CASRYTGTPSSYEQYF
- | TRBJ2-2 | TRBD2 | TRBV18 | TGTGCCAGCTCACCAAGACTAGCGGGAGAGACCGGGGAGCTGTTTTTT | CASSPRLAGETGELFF
- | TRBJ2-7 | - | TRBV6-5 | TGTGCCAGCAGCCCCTACGGGTTAGTGGGTTACGAGCAGTACTTC | CASSPYGLVGYEQYF
- | TRBJ2-7 | - | TRBV7-9 | TGTGCCAGCAGCGTGGGACTGAGCTACGAGCAGTACTTC | CASSVGLSYEQYF
- | TRBJ2-1 | TRBD2 | TRBV4-3 | TGCGCCAGCAGCCAATTAGCGGGAGATACCTACAATGAGCAGTTCTTC | CASSQLAGDTYNEQFF
- | TRBJ2-2 | TRBD2 | TRBV9 | TGTGCCAGCAGCGTAGGGCGGGAGGGACTAGCGGGAGCGCCAGGGGAGCTGTTTTTT | CASSVGREGLAGAPGELFF
- | TRBJ2-6 | - | TRBV6-5 | TGTGCCAGCACTCAGGGGTCCGGGGCCAACGTCCTGACTTTC | CASTQGSGANVLTF
- | TRBJ2-5 | - | TRBV5-1 | TGCGCCAGCAGCTTCGGTCCCGGGGGAGAGACCCAGTACTTC | CASSFGPGGETQYF